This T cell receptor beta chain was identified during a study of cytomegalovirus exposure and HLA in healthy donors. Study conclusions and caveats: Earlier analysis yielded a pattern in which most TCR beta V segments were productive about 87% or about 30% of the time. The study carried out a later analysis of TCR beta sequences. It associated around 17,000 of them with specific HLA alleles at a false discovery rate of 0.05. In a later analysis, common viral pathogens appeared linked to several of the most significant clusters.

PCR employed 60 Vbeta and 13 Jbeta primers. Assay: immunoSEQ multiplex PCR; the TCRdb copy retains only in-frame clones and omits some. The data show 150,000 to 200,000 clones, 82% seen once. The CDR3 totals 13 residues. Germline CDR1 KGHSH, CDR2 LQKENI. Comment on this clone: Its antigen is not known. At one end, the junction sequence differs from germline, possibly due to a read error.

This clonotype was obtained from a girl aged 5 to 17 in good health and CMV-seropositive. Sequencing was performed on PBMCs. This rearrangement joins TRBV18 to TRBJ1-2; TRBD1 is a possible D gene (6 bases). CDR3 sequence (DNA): TGTGCCAGCTCACCAGGGGGCGACTATGGCTATACCTTC. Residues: CASSPGGDYGYTF.